This entry lists 8 T cell receptor beta chains sequenced from one sample in a study of PD-1 blockade in classical Hodgkin lymphoma. Regarding time point: cycle 4 day 1 (C4D1), after 5 to 7 weeks of nivolumab. Each patient relapsed following autologous stem cell transplantation, and prior brentuximab vedotin exposure differed. Some clones are missing from TCRdb's copy, which holds only in-frame ones; the method was immunoSEQ multiplex PCR. The profile shows tens of thousands of clones, 70% to 90% of them singletons. This material consisted of peripheral blood mononuclear cells (PBMCs), taken before the fourth cycle of nivolumab. The source of these receptors is a human donor with classical Hodgkin lymphoma.

Worth noting for this clone: Additional DNA sequences in this sample encode the identical CDR3. V usage is TRBV5-1 and J usage is TRBJ1-2; 7 bases fit TRBD1. After removal of 4 bases from V and 5 bases from J, the junction contained 8 bases not matched to a gene. Germline-derived CDR1 and CDR2 are SGHRS and YFSETQ. This CDR3 comprises 14 residues. CDR3 loop: CASSPGQVGYGYTF. The CDR3 DNA sequence: TGCGCCAGCAGCCCCGGACAGGTGGGATATGGCTACACCTTC.

The chain combines TRBV28 with TRBJ1-1; D gene unclear. Trimming took off 7 bases at V and 4 bases at J, with 13 bases between the two ends. The CDR3 covers 13 residues. The germline V gene encodes CDR1 MDHEN and CDR2 SYDVKM. The CDR3 DNA is TGTGCCAGCAAGTATGGGCACAGCACTGAAGCTTTCTTT. This translates into CASKYGHSTEAFF.

V usage is TRBV6-6 and J usage is TRBJ2-1; D is undetermined. The germline gives CDR1 MNHNY, CDR2 SVGAGI (reference sequence). The CDR3 is 13 residues long. The V end lost 4 bases, the J end lost 6 bases, and 10 bases lay between the germline ends. The CDR3 sequence: CASSFGFLNEQFF. DNA for the CDR3: TGTGCCAGCAGTTTCGGGTTCCTCAATGAGCAGTTCTTC.

The chain links TRBV5-1 to TRBJ1-4; D not certain. In germline, CDR1 is SGHRS, CDR2 YFSETQ. V shed 7 bases and J shed 0 bases, with 10 bases lying between them. The CDR3 loop spans 14 amino acids. The CDR3 spells CASRPAPTNEKLFF. CDR3 in DNA: TGCGCCAGCCGCCCAGCCCCAACTAATGAAAAACTGTTTTTT.

V gene TRBV7-6 combines with J gene TRBJ1-2, with D uncertain. The germline gives CDR1 SGHVS, CDR2 FNYEAQ. The CDR3 contains 13 residues. Trimming removed 5 bases at V and 8 bases at J, with 15 bases between. CDR3 nucleotides: TGTGCCAGCAGCAAAATAGGACTCGGCGGCTACACCTTC. This encodes CASSKIGLGGYTF.

This clone was recorded only once. The V gene is TRBV28, the J gene TRBJ1-3; D gene uncertain. The germline CDR1 and CDR2 sequences are MDHEN and SYDVKM. The CDR3 covers 17 residues. The V end lost 4 bases, the J end lost 3 bases, and 19 bases lay between the germline ends. CDR3 region: CASSSPPGEYGGNTIYF. As DNA, the CDR3 is TGTGCCAGCAGTTCCCCCCCCGGGGAATATGGTGGAAACACCATATATTTT.

The rearrangement uses TRBV7-9 and TRBJ2-1; 8 nucleotides match TRBD2. This CDR3 comprises 15 residues. After removal of 7 bases from V and 8 bases from J, the junction contained 13 bases not matched to a gene. Germline lookup yields CDR1 SEHNR and CDR2 FQNEAQ (reference sequence). CDR3 protein: CASTRSGGSLYEQFF. For the CDR3, the DNA is TGTGCCAGCACCAGGAGCGGGGGATCGCTGTATGAGCAGTTCTTC.

J is TRBJ1-3 and V is TRBV5-1, with TRBD1 identical over 7 bases. J gave up 0 bases and V 0 bases, and 6 bases lay outside the gene matches. CDR3 length equals 17 residues. From germline, CDR1 is SGHRS and CDR2 YFSETQ. Here the CDR3 DNA reads TGCGCCAGCAGCTTGGCGGGACAGCCCTTCTCTGGAAACACCATATATTTT. Translated: CASSLAGQPFSGNTIYF.